This T cell receptor (beta chain) stems from a study of PD-1 blockade in classical Hodgkin lymphoma. Study-wide background: Intravenous nivolumab at 3 mg/kg was given to patients every 2 weeks.

Here immunoSEQ multiplex PCR was the method, and the copy in TCRdb shows in-frame clones only, minus some. The table has about 23,000 clones, roughly 80% seen once. Each of the patients experienced relapse following autologous stem cell transplantation, and their brentuximab vedotin exposure differed. Germline V gene sequence: CDR1 SGDLS, CDR2 YYNGEE. This CDR3 has 15 residues. V lost 3 bases to trimming and J lost 0 bases, with 10 bases between them. The source of this sequence is a human donor with classical Hodgkin lymphoma. The material sequenced was peripheral blood mononuclear cells (PBMCs), taken before the second cycle of nivolumab. V gene TRBV9 combines with J gene TRBJ2-1, with D possibly being TRBD1 (6 bases). In nucleotides, the CDR3 is TGTGCCAGCAGCGAGGACAGCTACTCCTACAATGAGCAGTTCTTC. Translation gives CASSEDSYSYNEQFF.